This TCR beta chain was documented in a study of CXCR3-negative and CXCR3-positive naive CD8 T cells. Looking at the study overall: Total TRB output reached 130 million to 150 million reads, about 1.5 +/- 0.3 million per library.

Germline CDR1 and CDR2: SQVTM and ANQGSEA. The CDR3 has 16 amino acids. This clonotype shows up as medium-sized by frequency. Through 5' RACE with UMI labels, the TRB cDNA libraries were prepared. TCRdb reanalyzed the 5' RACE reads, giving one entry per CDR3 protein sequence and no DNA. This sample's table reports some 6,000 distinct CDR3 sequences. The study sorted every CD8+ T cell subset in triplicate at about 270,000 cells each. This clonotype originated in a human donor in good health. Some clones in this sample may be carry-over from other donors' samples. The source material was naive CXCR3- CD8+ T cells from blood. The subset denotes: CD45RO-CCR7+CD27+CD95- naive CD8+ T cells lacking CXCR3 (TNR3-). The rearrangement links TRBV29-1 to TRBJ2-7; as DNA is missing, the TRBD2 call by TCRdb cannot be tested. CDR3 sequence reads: CSVEGWSGRLTYEQYF.